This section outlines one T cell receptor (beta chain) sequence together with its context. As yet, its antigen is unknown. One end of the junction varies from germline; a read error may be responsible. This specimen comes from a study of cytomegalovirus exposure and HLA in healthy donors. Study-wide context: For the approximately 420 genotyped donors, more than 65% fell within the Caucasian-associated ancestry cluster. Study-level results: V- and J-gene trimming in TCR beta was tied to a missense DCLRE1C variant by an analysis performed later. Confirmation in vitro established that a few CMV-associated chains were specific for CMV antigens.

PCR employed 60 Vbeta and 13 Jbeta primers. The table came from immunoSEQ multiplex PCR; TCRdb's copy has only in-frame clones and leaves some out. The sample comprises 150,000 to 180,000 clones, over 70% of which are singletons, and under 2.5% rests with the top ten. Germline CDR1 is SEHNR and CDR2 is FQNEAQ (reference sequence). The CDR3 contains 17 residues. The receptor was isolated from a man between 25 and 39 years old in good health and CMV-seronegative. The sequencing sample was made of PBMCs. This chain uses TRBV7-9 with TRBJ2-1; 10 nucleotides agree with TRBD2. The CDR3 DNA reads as TGTTCCAGCAGCTTCATAGCACTAGCGGGACTACACAACGAGCAGTTCTTC. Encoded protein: CSSSFIALAGLHNEQFF.